This TCR beta chain was sequenced for a study of response to subunit inactivated influenza vaccine. Overall study results and limits: It was the authors' suggestion that each seasonal influenza vaccination recruits few new T cells.

TCRdb reprocessed the RT-PCR reads with MiXCR, giving one entry per CDR3 protein. The sample has roughly 700,000 distinct CDR3 sequences; roughly 14% are singletons. There are many counts of this clonotype. The antigen is not known. After removal of 8 bases from V and 6 bases from J, the junction contained 4 bases not matched to a gene. This CDR3 is 11 amino acids long. Germline V gene sequence: CDR1 SNHLY, CDR2 FYNNEI. The V call is TRBV2, the J call TRBJ2-7, with 7 positions matching TRBD2. The TCR originated in a man aged 50 to 59 who received an inactivated influenza vaccine. Material: PBMCs from blood, obtained roughly 15 days before vaccination. CDR3 region: CASWGGFEQYF. Here the CDR3 DNA reads TGTGCCAGCTGGGGGGGTTTCGAGCAGTACTTC.